This T cell receptor beta chain was sequenced for a study of Ad26.COV2.S vaccination and SARS-CoV-2 variants. As for the study in general: Ad26.COV2.S arm of COV1001 included the donor.

General observations from the study: From the TCR breadth and depth analyses, total T cell responses may have been underestimated.

The germline V and J ends were trimmed by 6 bases and 0 bases, with 15 bases remaining between them. This CDR3 comprises 16 residues. Per germline, CDR1 MNHNY and CDR2 SVGAGI (reference sequence). In this sample, this clone is medium-sized. Antigen unknown. Assay used: immunoSEQ multiplex PCR; TCRdb lists only in-frame clones, some missing. The sample holds about 400,000 clones; around 91% are singletons and the top ten take under 2%. The treatment was: some 20 received Ad26.COV2.S at low or high dose, single or two shots; 5 received placebo; per-sample allocation not given. Day 63 after the first injection of vaccine or placebo was the sampling time. In Boston, the donor was an adult between 18-55 years of age.

The TCR originated in a person between 18 and 65 years old who received the Ad26.COV2.S COVID-19 vaccine or a placebo. The J gene is TRBJ1-3, the V gene TRBV6-6; D possibly corresponds to TRBD1 (5 bases). Material: peripheral blood, obtained in a trial of Ad26.COV2.S vaccine versus placebo. The CDR3 region has the DNA TGTGCCAGCAGCCCGGGGACCCTTAGCTCTGGAAACACCATATATTTT. Translated, it gives CASSPGTLSSGNTIYF.